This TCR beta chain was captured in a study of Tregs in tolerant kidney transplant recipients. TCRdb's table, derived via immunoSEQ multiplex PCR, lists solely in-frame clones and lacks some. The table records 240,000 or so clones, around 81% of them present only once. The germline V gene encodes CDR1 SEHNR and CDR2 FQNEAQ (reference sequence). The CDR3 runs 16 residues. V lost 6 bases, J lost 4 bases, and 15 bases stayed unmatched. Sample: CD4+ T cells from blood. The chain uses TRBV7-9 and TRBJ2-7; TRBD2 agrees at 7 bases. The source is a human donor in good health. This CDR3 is CASRKEGAGVAYEQYF. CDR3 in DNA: TGTGCCAGCAGGAAAGAAGGGGCGGGAGTGGCGTACGAGCAGTACTTC.